The 19 T cell receptor beta chains below all came from one sample that was sequenced in a study of vaccination and CD4 T cells after COVID-19. Their recognized antigens are unknown. Treatment: 10-day PBMC culture with coronavirus spike peptide pools or control peptides (ViraFEST assay). Harvesting of the unexposed donor's CD4+ T cells predated the COVID-19 pandemic (2011-2018). Once obtained from cultured CD4+ T cells, the DNA was sequenced using the Oncomine TCR Beta short-read assay. TCRdb itself ran the PCR reads through MiXCR, one entry per CDR3 protein. The repertoire holds some 8,600 distinct CDR3 sequences, with approximately 57% as singletons. The specimen sequenced was CD4+ T cells from blood, cultured in vitro. The source of these receptors is a human donor in good health.

This chain links TRBV7-6 with TRBJ1-1, with D perhaps matching TRBD1 (6 bases). The germline V gene encodes CDR1 SGHVS and CDR2 FNYEAQ. The CDR3 has 16 amino acids. V was clipped by 6 bases and J by 1 base, with 18 bases between them. DNA of the CDR3: TGTGCCAGCAGGTCGGTTTCCGGGACAACGAACACTGAAGCTTTCTTT. Translated, it gives CASRSVSGTTNTEAFF.

The chain joins TRBV12-3 or TRBV12-4 to TRBJ2-1; maybe TRBD1 (6 bases). TRBJ2-7 explains the end of the DNA better; the J call may be wrong. This CDR3 spans 14 amino acids. CDR3: CASSPRGRGYEQYF. The DNA of the CDR3 is TGTGCCAGCAGCCCCCGGGGCAGGGGCTACGAGCAGTACTTC.

The chain carries TRBV14 and TRBJ1-6; D possibly corresponds to TRBD1 (5 bases). There are 19 residues in the CDR3. Per the germline V gene, CDR1 is SGHDN and CDR2 is FVKESK. The germline V and J ends were trimmed by 0 bases and 7 bases, with 22 bases remaining between them. This CDR3 reads CASSQDPSGPGFWNSPLHF. The DNA of the CDR3 is TGTGCCAGCAGCCAAGATCCGTCGGGCCCAGGGTTTTGGAATTCACCCCTCCACTTT.

The chain links TRBV11-2 to TRBJ2-2, with D possibly called TRBD1 or TRBD2 (5 bases each). V was pared by 5 bases and J by 8 bases, with 15 bases between. Germline V gene lookup returns CDR1 SGHAT and CDR2 FQNNGV. This CDR3 spans 14 amino acids. CDR3: CASSQTRGEGELFF. DNA for the CDR3: TGTGCCAGCAGCCAAACCCGGGGCGAAGGGGAGCTGTTTTTT.

The V call is TRBV7-6, the J call TRBJ2-2; D call uncertain. Trimming cost V 0 bases and J 0 bases, with 11 bases left between them. Germline V lookup: CDR1 SGHVS, CDR2 FNYEAQ. CDR3 length: 17 amino acids. CDR3 sequence: CASSLAPVRTNTGELFF. For the CDR3, the DNA is TGTGCCAGCAGCTTAGCGCCTGTTCGGACGAACACCGGGGAGCTGTTTTTT.

The chain has TRBV30 and TRBJ1-5; D is uncertain. The ends were cut back, 2 bases at V and 5 bases at J, with 7 bases in the middle. The CDR3 consists of 12 residues. CDR1 GTSNPN and CDR2 SVGIG come from the germline V gene (reference sequence). CDR3 in DNA: TGTGCCTGGAGTCTGGCAGATCAGCCCCAGCATTTT. Translating it yields CAWSLADQPQHF. Based on the CDR3 plus reference TRBV30 and TRBJ1-5, the full variable domain is SQTIHQWPATLVQPVGSPLSLECTVEGTSNPNLYWYRQAAGRGLQLLFYSVGIGQISSEVPQNLSASRPQDRQFILSSKKLLLSDSGFYLCAWSLADQPQHFGDGTRLSIL.

A few counts support this clonotype. The V call is TRBV20-1, the J call TRBJ1-1; D unclear. CDR1 is DFQATT, CDR2 SNEGSKA, per germline (reference sequence). The length of the CDR3 is 12 residues. V lost 0 bases and J 6 bases, leaving 8 bases between the germline ends. The CDR3 region is CSARDAPSEAFF. DNA of the CDR3: TGCAGTGCTAGAGATGCCCCCTCTGAAGCTTTCTTT.

V is TRBV7-9 and J is TRBJ1-5; D call uncertain. The V gene lost 1 base and the J gene lost 1 base, with 11 bases spanning the gap. CDR3 size: 16 residues. In germline, CDR1 is SEHNR, CDR2 FQNEAQ (reference sequence). CDR3: CASSLGAGHSNQPQHF. The CDR3 DNA reads TGTGCCAGCAGCTTAGGGGCAGGCCACAGCAATCAGCCCCAGCATTTT.

This clonotype was detected only once. The chain joins TRBV2 to TRBJ2-7, with D uncertain. The CDR3 covers 12 residues. The germline CDR1 and CDR2 sequences are SNHLY and FYNNEI. Trimming removed 2 bases from V and 3 bases from J, with 5 bases in between. The CDR3 DNA follows: TGTGCCAGCAGTGAAAATCTCTACGAGCAGTACTTC. Encoded protein: CASSENLYEQYF.

The count of this clonotype is one. The chain uses TRBV2 and TRBJ2-4; D remains ambiguous. The CDR3 totals 14 residues. Trimming left V 3 bases short and J 8 bases short, with 14 bases between. CDR1 and CDR2 from the germline V gene are SNHLY and FYNNEI. CDR3 nucleotides: TGTGCCAGCAGTGACCCGGCAGGTACGGACATTCAGTACTTC. This translates into CASSDPAGTDIQYF. Filled out from reference TRBV2 and TRBJ2-4, the complete variable domain reads EPEVTQTPSHQVTQMGQEVILRCVPISNHLYFYWYRQILGQKVEFLVSFYNNEISEKSEIFDDQFSVERPDGSNFTLKIRSTKLEDSAMYFCASSDPAGTDIQYFGAGTRLSVL.

The chain carries TRBV27 and TRBJ1-6; 8 nucleotides match TRBD1. The J segment lost 7 bases and the V segment lost 5 bases, leaving 10 bases of the junction unmatched. The CDR3 loop spans 16 amino acids. Per the germline V gene, CDR1 is MNHEY and CDR2 is SMNVEV (reference sequence). CDR3 DNA sequence: TGTGCCAGCAGTCTACAGGGGGGCACGCCAAATTCACCCCTCCACTTT. Amino acids: CASSLQGGTPNSPLHF.

This chain uses TRBV19 with TRBJ2-2; the D gene is possibly TRBD2 (6 bases). The CDR3 consists of 18 residues. The V end lost 4 bases, the J end lost 1 base, and 19 bases lay between the germline ends. Germline CDR1 LNHDA, CDR2 SQIVND (reference sequence). CDR3 sequence (DNA): TGTGCCAGTAGTACTCCCCCCCTGAGCGGGCTGAACACCGGGGAGCTGTTTTTT. It is translated as CASSTPPLSGLNTGELFF.

The chain recombines TRBV19 with TRBJ2-1; no firm D call. The germline V gene has CDR1 LNHDA and CDR2 SQIVND (reference sequence). V gave up 6 bases and J gave up 5 bases, with 14 bases separating them. The length of the CDR3 is 14 residues. CDR3: CASRVRPMDNEQFF. For the CDR3, the DNA is TGTGCCAGTAGGGTACGACCGATGGACAATGAGCAGTTCTTC.

This clonotype was observed a few times. The chain joins TRBV15 to TRBJ1-1; 8 bases map to TRBD1. Unmatched junction bases numbered 0, after V lost 1 base and J lost 5 bases. Germline assignment: CDR1 LNHNV and CDR2 YYDKDF (reference sequence). This CDR3 spans 13 amino acids. In nucleotides, the CDR3 is TGTGCCACCAGCAGAGGGACAGGGACTGAAGCTTTCTTT. Translation gives CATSRGTGTEAFF.

The V gene is TRBV5-4, the J gene TRBJ2-3; unclear D gene. Trimming removed 4 bases at V and 4 bases at J, with 10 bases between. The CDR3 extends over 13 amino acids. Germline V gene lookup returns CDR1 SGHNT and CDR2 YYREEE (reference sequence). The CDR3 DNA reads TGTGCCAGCAGCCTCTACTTATCAGATACGCAGTATTTT. Its protein is CASSLYLSDTQYF.

This clonotype was seen a handful of times. The CDR3 sequence is CASSYSMGTGNYGYTF. The CDR3 DNA is TGTGCCAGCAGTTACTCGATGGGGACAGGGAACTATGGCTACACCTTC. This chain uses TRBV6-5 with TRBJ1-2; 9 bases agree with TRBD1. The V gene's germline CDR1 is MNHEY and CDR2 SVGAGI. The CDR3 is made up of 16 amino acids. V was pared by 0 bases and J by 2 bases, with 4 bases of the junction left unmatched.

The V call is TRBV27, the J call TRBJ2-1; D unresolved. The V and J ends lost 0 bases and 3 bases respectively, with 9 bases between them. The CDR3 spans 15 residues. The germline gives CDR1 MNHEY, CDR2 SMNVEV (reference sequence). The CDR3 loop is CASSLSWLDYNEQFF. In DNA form, the CDR3 reads TGTGCCAGCAGTTTATCGTGGCTAGACTACAATGAGCAGTTCTTC.

V and J are TRBV7-8 and TRBJ1-6, with D unresolved. V lost 7 bases, J lost 0 bases, and 10 bases lay in between. The CDR3 runs 15 residues. Germline V gives CDR1 SGHVS, CDR2 FQNEAQ. The CDR3 DNA is TGTGCCAGCACCAAAGGGAGCTCCTATAATTCACCCCTCCACTTT. Protein: CASTKGSSYNSPLHF.

This clonotype has only one observation. CDR3 sequence reads: CASSRKGYTDTQYF. As DNA, the CDR3 is TGTGCCAGCAGTAGGAAAGGGTACACAGATACGCAGTATTTT. This chain joins TRBV12-3 or TRBV12-4 and TRBJ2-3, with D hard to call. V was shortened by 5 bases and J by 2 bases, with 11 bases between the two germline ends. The CDR3 totals 14 residues.